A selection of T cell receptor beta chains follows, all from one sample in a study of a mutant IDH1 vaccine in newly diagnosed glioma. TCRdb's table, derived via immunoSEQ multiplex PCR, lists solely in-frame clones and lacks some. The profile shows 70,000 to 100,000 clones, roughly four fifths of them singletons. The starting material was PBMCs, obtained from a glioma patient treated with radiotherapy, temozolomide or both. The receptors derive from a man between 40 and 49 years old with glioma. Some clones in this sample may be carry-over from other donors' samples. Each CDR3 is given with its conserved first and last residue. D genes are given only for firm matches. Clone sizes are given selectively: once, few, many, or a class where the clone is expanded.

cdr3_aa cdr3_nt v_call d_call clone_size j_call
CASRGAGDTQYF TGTGCCAGCCGGGGGGCCGGGGATACGCAGTATTTT TRBV6-5 NA NA TRBJ2-3
CASSLGGGTEAFF TGTGCCAGCAGCTTAGGAGGCGGGACTGAAGCTTTCTTT TRBV5-6 NA NA TRBJ1-1
CASSLYGGMNTEAFF TGTGCCAGCAGTTTATATGGGGGAATGAACACTGAAGCTTTCTTT TRBV27 NA NA TRBJ1-1
CASSPGGDQPQHF TGTGCCAGCTCACCGGGGGGTGATCAGCCCCAGCATTTT TRBV18 NA NA TRBJ1-5
CASSEVYGTDTQYF TGTGCCAGCAGTGAAGTTTATGGCACAGATACGCAGTATTTT TRBV6-1 NA NA TRBJ2-3
CASSNEPEGEQYF TGCGCCAGCAGCAACGAACCGGAAGGCGAGCAGTACTTC TRBV5-1 NA NA TRBJ2-7
CASSPGGTYEQYF TGTGCCAGCTCACCGGGAGGGACCTACGAGCAGTACTTC TRBV18 TRBD2 NA TRBJ2-7
CASSHTLGVWLAGGRETQYF TGCGCCAGCAGCCATACCTTGGGGGTGTGGCTAGCGGGGGGACGAGAGACCCAGTACTTC TRBV4-1 TRBD2 NA TRBJ2-5
CAWRGFGSPYEQYF TGTGCCTGGAGGGGGTTTGGTTCCCCCTACGAGCAGTACTTC TRBV30 NA NA TRBJ2-7
CSVNRDTLGETQYF TGCAGCGTCAACCGGGACACCCTCGGGGAGACCCAGTACTTC TRBV29-1 NA NA TRBJ2-5
CAWSIGTESSNQPQHF TGTGCCTGGAGCATAGGGACAGAGAGTAGCAATCAGCCCCAGCATTTT TRBV30 TRBD1 NA TRBJ1-5
CASLKIQASNGELFF TGTGCCAGTCTTAAAATCCAGGCCTCGAACGGGGAGCTGTTTTTT TRBV7-9 NA NA TRBJ2-2
CASSVGEGAAETQYF TGTGCCAGCAGCGTTGGGGAGGGGGCAGCGGAGACCCAGTACTTC TRBV6-6 NA NA TRBJ2-5
CASSFKNTEAFF TGTGCCAGCAGCTTCAAGAACACTGAAGCTTTCTTT TRBV13 NA once TRBJ1-1
CASSTRLAGGSTDTQYF TGCGCCAGCAGCACCCGACTAGCGGGGGGCAGCACAGATACGCAGTATTTT TRBV5-1 TRBD2 once TRBJ2-3
CAISEGGGNSPLHF TGTGCCATCAGTGAGGGAGGGGGGAATTCACCCCTCCACTTT TRBV10-3 NA NA TRBJ1-6
CASQGGVADTQYF TGTGCCAGCCAGGGGGGAGTGGCAGATACGCAGTATTTT TRBV6-5 NA NA TRBJ2-3
CSVERALEFATQYF TGCAGCGTTGAACGCGCTCTAGAGTTTGCGACCCAGTACTTC TRBV29-1 NA NA TRBJ2-5
CASSRGLAGEQFF TGTGCCAGTAGTCGGGGACTAGCGGGTGAGCAGTTCTTC TRBV19 TRBD2 few TRBJ2-1
CASSLMDVNTEAFF TGTGCCAGCAGCCTGATGGACGTGAACACTGAAGCTTTCTTT TRBV7-9 NA few TRBJ1-1
CASSPTIRTGTEAFF TGTGCCAGCTCACCTACCATAAGGACAGGCACTGAAGCTTTCTTT TRBV18 TRBD1 NA TRBJ1-1
CASSLTGGYQPQHF TGTGCCAGCAGTTTGACAGGGGGGTATCAGCCCCAGCATTTT TRBV27 TRBD1 NA TRBJ1-5
CASMYDRESDYGYTF TGTGCCAGTATGTACGACAGGGAATCCGACTATGGCTACACCTTC TRBV19 TRBD1 NA TRBJ1-2
CASSGQENTGELFF TGTGCCAGCTCCGGACAGGAAAACACCGGGGAGCTGTTTTTT TRBV18 TRBD1 NA TRBJ2-2
CASSQAGPSGEQYF TGTGCCAGCAGCCAAGCGGGACCCTCGGGCGAGCAGTACTTC TRBV4-2 NA NA TRBJ2-7
CSVDNGLGTTEAFF TGCAGCGTTGATAACGGGTTAGGGACCACTGAAGCTTTCTTT TRBV29-1 NA once TRBJ1-1
CASRGQSEQYF TGTGCCAGCAGGGGACAGTCCGAGCAGTACTTC TRBV11-2 TRBD1 NA TRBJ2-7
CASSPAQGRGYEQYF TGTGCCAGCAGCCCAGCACAGGGCAGGGGCTACGAGCAGTACTTC TRBV7-2 NA NA TRBJ2-7
CSVGRDGTNEKLFF TGCAGCGTGGGCAGGGACGGCACTAATGAAAAACTGTTTTTT TRBV29-1 NA once TRBJ1-4
CSVGGSVGNIQYF TGCAGCGTTGGTGGTTCAGTCGGAAACATTCAGTACTTC TRBV29-1 NA NA TRBJ2-4
CASSGGTGYLSEQYF TGCGCCAGCAGCGGGGGGACAGGGTATCTCAGCGAGCAGTACTTC TRBV5-1 TRBD1 NA TRBJ2-7
CASSPGGWDTGELFF TGCGCCAGCAGCCCCGGAGGGTGGGACACCGGGGAGCTGTTTTTT TRBV5-1 NA NA TRBJ2-2
CAWAGTGDSPLHF TGTGCCTGGGCCGGGACAGGGGATTCACCCCTCCACTTT TRBV30 TRBD1 NA TRBJ1-6
CASNQGGGDQETQYF TGTGCCAGCAACCAGGGAGGGGGGGACCAAGAGACCCAGTACTTC TRBV6-5 NA NA TRBJ2-5
CSVEGDLHEQYF TGCAGCGTTGAGGGGGATTTACACGAGCAGTACTTC TRBV29-1 NA NA TRBJ2-7
CASSLIGDQYNEQFF TGCGCCAGCAGCTTGATCGGGGATCAGTACAATGAGCAGTTCTTC TRBV5-1 NA NA TRBJ2-1
CASSVRTVYTDTQYF TGTGCCAGCAGCGTCCGGACAGTCTACACAGATACGCAGTATTTT TRBV9 NA NA TRBJ2-3
CSVVVWVGQPQHF TGCAGCGTTGTAGTCTGGGTAGGTCAGCCCCAGCATTTT TRBV29-1 NA NA TRBJ1-5
CASRPDFYVDTEAFF TGTGCCAGCAGGCCGGACTTTTACGTGGACACTGAAGCTTTCTTT TRBV6-1 NA NA TRBJ1-1